Detailed here is one T cell receptor (beta chain). Trimming left V 4 bases short and J 2 bases short, with 12 bases between. Germline V gene lookup returns CDR1 SNHLY and CDR2 FYNNEI. This CDR3 is 15 amino acids long. The data stem from a study of cytomegalovirus exposure and HLA in healthy donors. The PCR employed 60 Vbeta primers together with 13 Jbeta primers. Some clones are missing from TCRdb's copy, which holds only in-frame ones; the method was immunoSEQ multiplex PCR. The sample consists of about 160,000 clones, over 65% of them appearing once. This receptor was obtained from a woman aged 40 to 55 in good health and CMV-seropositive. J is TRBJ2-1 and V is TRBV2; D unclear. Sample: PBMCs. CDR3 sequence: CASSVGSAPYNEQFF. The DNA of the CDR3 is TGTGCCAGCAGTGTGGGCTCAGCCCCCTACAATGAGCAGTTCTTC.